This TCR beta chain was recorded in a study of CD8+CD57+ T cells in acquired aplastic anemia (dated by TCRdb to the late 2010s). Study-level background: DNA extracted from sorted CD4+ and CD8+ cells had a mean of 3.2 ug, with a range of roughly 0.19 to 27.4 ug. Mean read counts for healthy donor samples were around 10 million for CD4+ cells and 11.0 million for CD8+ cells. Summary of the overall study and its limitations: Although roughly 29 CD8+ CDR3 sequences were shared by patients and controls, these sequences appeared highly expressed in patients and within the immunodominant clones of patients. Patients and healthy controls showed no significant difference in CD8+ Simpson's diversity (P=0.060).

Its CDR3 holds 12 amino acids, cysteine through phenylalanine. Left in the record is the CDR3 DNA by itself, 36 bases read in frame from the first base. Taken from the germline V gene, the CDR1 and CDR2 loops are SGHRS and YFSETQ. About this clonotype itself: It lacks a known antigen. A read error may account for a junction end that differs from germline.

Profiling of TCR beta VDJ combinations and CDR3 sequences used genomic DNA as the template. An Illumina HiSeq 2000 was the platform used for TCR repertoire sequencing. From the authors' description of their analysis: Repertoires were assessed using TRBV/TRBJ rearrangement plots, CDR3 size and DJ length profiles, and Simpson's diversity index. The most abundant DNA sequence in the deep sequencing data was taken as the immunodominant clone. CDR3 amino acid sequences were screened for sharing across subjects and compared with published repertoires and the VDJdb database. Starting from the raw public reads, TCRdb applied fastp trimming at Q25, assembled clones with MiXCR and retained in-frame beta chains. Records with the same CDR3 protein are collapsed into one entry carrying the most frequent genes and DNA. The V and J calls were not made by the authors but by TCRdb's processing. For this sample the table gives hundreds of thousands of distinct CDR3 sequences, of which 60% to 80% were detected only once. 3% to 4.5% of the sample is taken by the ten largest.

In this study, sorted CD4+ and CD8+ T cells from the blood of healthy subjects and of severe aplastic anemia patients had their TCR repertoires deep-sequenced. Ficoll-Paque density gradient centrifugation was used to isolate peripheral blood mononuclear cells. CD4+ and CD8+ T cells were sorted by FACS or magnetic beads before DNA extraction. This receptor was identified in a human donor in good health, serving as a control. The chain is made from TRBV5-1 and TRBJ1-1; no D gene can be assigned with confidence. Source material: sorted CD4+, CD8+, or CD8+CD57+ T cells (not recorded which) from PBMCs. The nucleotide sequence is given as TGCGCCAGCATCTCAGACTCCACTGAATCTTTCTTT. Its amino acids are CASISDSTESFF.